The 20 T cell receptor beta chains presented below share a single source sample, sequenced in a study of cytomegalovirus exposure and HLA in healthy donors. The PCR used 60 Vbeta and 13 Jbeta primers. The table came from immunoSEQ multiplex PCR; TCRdb's copy has only in-frame clones and leaves some out. The profile covers about 140,000 clones, with roughly 75% appearing a single time and 4.5% to 5% taken by the ten largest. Sequences were obtained from PBMCs. The receptors were gathered from a man younger than 45 in good health.

CDR3 DNA sequence: TGTGCCAGCAGCCCCGGACAGGGGGGGAACTATGGCTACACCTTC. Its protein product is CASSPGQGGNYGYTF. The gene calls are TRBV9 and TRBJ1-2; 10 bases match TRBD1. The germline V gene has CDR1 SGDLS and CDR2 YYNGEE. V shed 4 bases and J 2 bases; nucleotides not matched to a gene: 5. The CDR3 runs to 15 residues.

The rearrangement joins TRBV4-1 to TRBJ2-3, with TRBD1 matching over 9 bases. CDR1 is MGHRA and CDR2 is YSYEKL in the germline V gene. The CDR3 loop spans 13 amino acids. V shed 9 bases, J shed 4 bases, and the junction held 5 bases outside the gene matches. The CDR3 DNA sequence: TGCGCCAGAACAGGGGGCTGCGCAGATACGCAGTATTTT. This translates into CARTGGCADTQYF.

V usage is TRBV10-1 and J usage is TRBJ1-2, with 8 positions matching TRBD1. Germline V gives CDR1 WNHNN, CDR2 SYGVQD (reference sequence). The CDR3 length is 16 residues. J lost 0 bases, V lost 6 bases, and 9 bases had no gene match. The CDR3 spells CASRRERRGPNYGYTF. DNA for the CDR3: TGCGCCAGCAGAAGGGAGCGCAGGGGGCCTAACTATGGCTACACCTTC.

This chain connects TRBV27 to TRBJ2-1, with TRBD2 matching 16 bases. The CDR3 covers 15 residues. The germline gives CDR1 MNHEY, CDR2 SMNVEV (reference sequence). The V segment lost 5 bases and the J segment 9 bases; nucleotides outside the gene matches: 4. CDR3 sequence: CASSLGLAGGSEQFF. CDR3 coding DNA: TGTGCCAGCAGTCTGGGACTAGCGGGAGGGTCTGAGCAGTTCTTC.

This chain connects TRBV7-8 to TRBJ2-7; 7 positions match TRBD2. Losses at the gene ends were 5 bases for V and 6 bases for J; bases not matched to a gene: 4. This CDR3 comprises 12 residues. The germline V gene has CDR1 SGHVS and CDR2 FQNEAQ. CDR3 nucleotides: TGTGCCAGCAGCGCCGGGGGGTCCGAGCAGTACTTC. It yields the protein CASSAGGSEQYF.

The CDR3 loop is CASTTGLGNQPQHF. As DNA, the CDR3 is TGTGCCAGCACAACAGGTTTAGGAAATCAGCCCCAGCATTTT. The chain is built from TRBV2 and TRBJ1-5; the D gene is possibly TRBD1 (5 bases). The CDR3 is 14 amino acids. Per the germline V gene, CDR1 is SNHLY and CDR2 is FYNNEI. V dropped 7 bases and J dropped 4 bases, with 14 bases sitting between them.

V and J are TRBV9 and TRBJ2-1; no clear D. Germline V gene data show CDR1 as SGDLS and CDR2 as YYNGEE. V was clipped by 0 bases and J by 8 bases, with 12 bases between them. The CDR3 runs 14 residues. The CDR3 loop is CASSVAAAWDEQFF. The CDR3 DNA is TGTGCCAGCAGCGTAGCCGCGGCCTGGGATGAGCAGTTCTTC.

The V call is TRBV4-1, the J call TRBJ2-1; 11 nucleotides match TRBD2. Germline V CDR1 and CDR2: MGHRA, YSYEKL. Trimming took 5 bases from V and 0 from J; bases not matched to a gene: 6. There are 17 residues in the CDR3. CDR3 sequence reads: CASSKNSGRASYNEQFF. In nucleotides, the CDR3 is TGCGCCAGCAGCAAAAATAGCGGGAGGGCCTCCTACAATGAGCAGTTCTTC.

V usage is TRBV7-3 and J usage is TRBJ2-2; 8 positions agree with TRBD1. Germline V lookup: CDR1 SGHTA, CDR2 FQGTGA. CDR3 size: 16 residues. The V gene end was trimmed by 5 bases and the J gene end by 2 bases; junction bases not matched to a gene: 7. This chain's CDR3 is CASSLWTGINTGELFF. In DNA, the CDR3 is TGTGCCAGCAGCCTCTGGACAGGGATTAACACCGGGGAGCTGTTTTTT. Together with reference TRBV7-3 and TRBJ2-2, the CDR3 gives the full variable domain: GAGVSQTPSNKVTEKGKYVELRCDPISGHTALYWYRQSLGQGPEFLIYFQGTGAADDSGLPNDRFFAVRPEGSVSTLKIQRTERGDSAVYLCASSLWTGINTGELFFGEGSRLTVL.

J is TRBJ2-7 and V is TRBV15; D gene uncertain. Trimming shortened V by 0 bases and J by 3 bases, and 9 bases separated the two germline ends. This CDR3 comprises 14 residues. Germline loops: CDR1 LNHNV, CDR2 YYDKDF (reference sequence). CDR3 region: CATSRDQERYEQYF. The CDR3, as DNA: TGTGCCACCAGCAGAGATCAGGAACGCTACGAGCAGTACTTC.

V usage is TRBV28 and J usage is TRBJ2-7, with a possible D match to TRBD2 (6 bases). There are 14 residues in the CDR3. Between the trimmed V and J ends, which lost 3 bases and 0 bases, there was a span of 9 bases. Germline CDR1 reads MDHEN; CDR2 reads SYDVKM. CDR3 protein: CASSFGGTSYEQYF. As DNA, the CDR3 is TGTGCCAGCAGTTTCGGCGGGACCTCCTACGAGCAGTACTTC. The full variable domain, with the rest looked up from reference TRBV28 and TRBJ2-7, is DVKVTQSSRYLVKRTGEKVFLECVQDMDHENMFWYRQDPGLGLRLIYFSYDVKMKEKGDIPEGYSVSREKKERFSLILESASTNQTSMYLCASSFGGTSYEQYFGPGTRLTVT.

The rearrangement uses TRBV15 and TRBJ1-1, with 8 bases that match TRBD1. The CDR3 has 15 amino acids. Germline CDR1 reads LNHNV; CDR2 reads YYDKDF (reference sequence). Unmatched junction bases numbered 6, after V lost 5 bases and J lost 1 base. Here the CDR3 DNA reads TGTGCCACCAGCCGTTGGGACAGGCAGAACACTGAAGCTTTCTTT. Residues: CATSRWDRQNTEAFF.

V usage is TRBV6-5 and J usage is TRBJ2-1; D unclear. The CDR3 consists of 11 residues. Germline V lookup: CDR1 MNHEY, CDR2 SVGAGI. V dropped 6 bases and J dropped 9 bases, with 9 bases sitting between them. The CDR3 loop is CASSRGGEQFF. CDR3 nucleotides: TGTGCCAGCAGCCGCGGCGGTGAGCAGTTCTTC.

This clone was seen only once. The chain combines TRBV11-2 with TRBJ2-1; 14 bases line up with TRBD2. Germline CDR1 is SGHAT and CDR2 is FQNNGV. J gave up 0 bases and V 4 bases, and 2 bases lay outside the gene matches. The CDR3 has 17 amino acids. In DNA, the CDR3 is TGTGCCAGCAGCTCGACTAGCGGGAGGGACTCCTACAATGAGCAGTTCTTC. This encodes CASSSTSGRDSYNEQFF. The full variable domain, completed using reference TRBV11-2 and TRBJ2-1, is EAGVAQSPRYKIIEKRQSVAFWCNPISGHATLYWYQQILGQGPKLLIQFQNNGVVDDSQLPKDRFSAERLKGVDSTLKIQPAKLEDSAVYLCASSSTSGRDSYNEQFFGPGTRLTVL.

This clone has only a few counts. V is TRBV28 and J is TRBJ2-5; D may be TRBD1 (5 bases). The assigned J gene may be wrong: the sequence end matches TRBJ2-7 better. Germline values: CDR1 MDHEN, CDR2 SYDVKM. The CDR3 contains 12 residues. The CDR3 sequence is CASRDISYEQYF. In DNA form, the CDR3 reads TGTGCCAGCAGGGACATCTCCTACGAGCAGTACTTC.

This chain uses TRBV4-1 with TRBJ2-1; 10 positions match TRBD2. The CDR3 is made up of 17 amino acids. V trimming: 5 bases; J trimming: 8 bases; junction bases outside the gene matches: 15. Germline V gene lookup returns CDR1 MGHRA and CDR2 YSYEKL. The CDR3 region is CASSARGAGGPIDEQFF. DNA of the CDR3: TGCGCCAGCAGCGCGCGGGGAGCGGGAGGGCCCATTGATGAGCAGTTCTTC.

The J gene is TRBJ2-7, the V gene TRBV9; TRBD2 agrees at 10 bases. The V gene end was trimmed by 0 bases and the J gene end by 4 bases; junction bases not matched to a gene: 4. The CDR3 is 15 residues long. Per germline, CDR1 SGDLS and CDR2 YYNGEE. The DNA of the CDR3 is TGTGCCAGCAGCGTAGCGCCTAGCGGGAGTTACGAGCAGTACTTC. Translation gives CASSVAPSGSYEQYF.

This clone is a singleton in its sample. The rearrangement joins TRBV19 to TRBJ1-2; TRBD1 matches at 11 bases. Unmatched junction bases numbered 12, after V lost 3 bases and J lost 0 bases. The CDR3 is 19 residues long. Germline assignment: CDR1 LNHDA and CDR2 SQIVND (reference sequence). The chain's CDR3 is CASSMGQGVGPGSNYGYTF. The CDR3 DNA follows: TGTGCCAGTAGTATGGGACAGGGGGTAGGTCCGGGGTCTAACTATGGCTACACCTTC.

The V call is TRBV11-2, the J call TRBJ2-7; 9 bases fit TRBD1. V dropped 5 bases and J dropped 6; count of bases not matched to a gene: 8. This CDR3 is built from 14 residues. The germline CDR1 and CDR2 sequences are SGHAT and FQNNGV. CDR3 coding DNA: TGTGCCAGCAGCCAGTGGACAGGGGACGGCGAGCAGTACTTC. Residues: CASSQWTGDGEQYF.

The chain has TRBV7-2 and TRBJ2-3; a possible D gene is TRBD2 (5 bases). Germline CDR1 and CDR2: SGHTA and FQGNSA. The CDR3 runs 15 residues. V shed 2 bases and J shed 2 bases, with 11 bases lying between them. CDR3 coding DNA: TGTGCCAGCAGCTTAATTCGGGATCCCACAGATACGCAGTATTTT. This encodes CASSLIRDPTDTQYF.